This TCR beta chain was sequenced for a study of cytomegalovirus exposure and HLA in healthy donors. As concerns this clone: As yet, its antigen is unknown.

Profiling relied on immunoSEQ multiplex PCR, and the TCRdb table lists in-frame clones only, not all of them. The sample has 100,000 to 150,000 clones, roughly 89% seen once. Study-wide results and caveats: Cytomegalovirus-associated TCR beta chains were listed, numbering 150 to 200.

The source material was PBMCs. This receptor was taken from a woman under 30 in good health and CMV-seronegative.

In DNA, the CDR3 is TGTGCCAGCAGTGAATTAGGAGACGGTCCATGGTCAAGCTACACCTTC. Protein product: CASSELGDGPWSSYTF. The rearrangement joins TRBV25-1 to TRBJ1-2; no clear D. Germline lookup yields CDR1 MGHDK and CDR2 SYGVNS. Trimming took off 1 base at V and 9 bases at J, with 21 bases between the two ends. This CDR3 region has 16 residues.